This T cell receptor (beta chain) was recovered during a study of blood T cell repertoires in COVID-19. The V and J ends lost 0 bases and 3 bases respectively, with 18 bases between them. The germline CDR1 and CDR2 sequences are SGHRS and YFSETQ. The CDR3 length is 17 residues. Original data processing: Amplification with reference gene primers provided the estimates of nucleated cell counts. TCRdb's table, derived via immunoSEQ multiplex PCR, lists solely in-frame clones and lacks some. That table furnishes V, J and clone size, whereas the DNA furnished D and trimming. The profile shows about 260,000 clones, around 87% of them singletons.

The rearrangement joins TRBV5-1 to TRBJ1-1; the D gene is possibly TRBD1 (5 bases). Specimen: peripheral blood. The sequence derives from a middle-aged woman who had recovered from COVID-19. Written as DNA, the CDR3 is TGCGCCAGCAGCTTGGGGAAGGGAAGTATCAGGGACACTGAAGCTTTCTTT. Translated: CASSLGKGSIRDTEAFF.